This TCR beta chain was found in a study of T cells in localized non-small cell lung cancer. This CDR3 contains 14 residues. The ends were cut back, 7 bases at V and 3 bases at J, with 16 bases in the middle. Germline assignment: CDR1 SNHLY and CDR2 FYNNEI. The table lists this clone with a few counts. Its antigen is undetermined. Here immunoSEQ multiplex PCR was the method, and the copy in TCRdb shows in-frame clones only, minus some. Here the sample spans fewer than 35,000 clones, roughly 87% being singletons. Study-wide results and limits: Compared with tumor, uninvolved adjacent lung displayed greater T cell clonality, ranking highest overall. Longer overall survival accompanied higher blood T cell density. Median roughly 57 top-100 tumor clones were shared with paired adjacent lung. Only one tumor region went through sequencing, so heterogeneity may still be there.

This chain links TRBV2 with TRBJ2-7; possibly TRBD1 for D (6 bases). The clonotype originates from a man aged 35-75 years with stage III lung adenocarcinoma. The specimen was peripheral blood mononuclear cells, collected before any cancer treatment. Here the CDR3 reads CASTPSGGFYEQYF. The DNA of the CDR3 is TGTGCCAGCACCCCATCTGGGGGCTTCTACGAGCAGTACTTC.